This TCR beta chain originates from a study of tumor-infiltrating lymphocytes in localized non-small cell lung cancer (dated by TCRdb to about 2021). About the investigation overall: Several histologies were represented in the cohort, which also included both smokers and never-smokers as well as patients whose samples were collected after neoadjuvant chemotherapy. Resected tumor tissue and uninvolved lung tissue described as non-adjacent to the tumor were contributed by each patient, with both tissues obtained from the same patient. Alongside flow cytometry, multiplex immunofluorescence, RNA-seq, exome sequencing and proteomics, TCR sequencing was applied to the same patients as one of several integrated assays. In total, the ICON cohort was made up of 150 or so surgical patients who had localized non-small cell lung cancer and whose tumors were resected. A total of 55 patients were part of the paired comparison of immunoSEQ T-cell fraction between tumor and uninvolved lung.

Summary of the overall study and its limitations: The TCR-derived T-cell fraction showed no difference between the flow cytometry-defined immunotypes IM1 (good prognosis) and IM2 (poor prognosis). Different pieces of the same tissue were used for different assays, so technical variation could not be separated from intratumor heterogeneity. Assay coverage varied across patients depending on available tissue quantity, so only a subset of the cohort had TCR sequencing. In line with immunofluorescence CD3 counts, TCRbeta sequencing supported higher T cell infiltration in tumors compared with uninvolved lung tissue.

The immunoSEQ assay used for TCR sequencing gave the T-cell fraction in both tumor and uninvolved lung tissue. The original methods were these. For survival analysis, patients were divided into high (upper tertile) and low (lower two tertiles) T-cell fraction groups, which were compared by log-rank test. A signed-rank test was used to test paired tumor versus uninvolved lung differences in T-cell fraction. Imported from immuneACCESS, the table was reduced by TCRdb to in-frame sequences with V and J called. These copies leave out some clones; in studies compared against another copy, an unresolved V gene accounts for under half, and the cause of the remainder is not known. Clonal size and the V and J genes are those of that table, whereas D and trimming came from the DNA. For this sample there are more than 2,000 clones; 45% to 55% appear just once. The biggest ten clones account for roughly 13% of the sample.

Per the germline V gene, SGHVS is the CDR1 and FQNEAQ is the CDR2. Deletion took 0 bases off V and 1 base off J, with a span of 9 bases between the germline ends. The CDR3 numbers 15 residues from cysteine through phenylalanine. Solely the CDR3 DNA is kept, with 45 bases framed from the first base. Details on this clone: The antigen it recognizes is unknown. Within one base of it there is no much larger clone, and no base qualities were kept.

ICON enrollment began in early 2016, and the last patient was enrolled in September 2018. A subcohort of 70 to 85 patients provided fresh tumor and matched uninvolved tissue for in-depth immune analyses, with TCR sequencing among those analyses. No cell sorting was done, and TCR sequencing was instead run on DNA isolated from bulk tissue. The sample taken for sequencing was uninvolved lung tissue not adjacent to the tumor. The chain employs TRBV7-8 and TRBJ1-1; confidence is insufficient to name the D gene. The clonotype comes from a human donor with non-small cell lung cancer. Some clones in this sample may be carry-over from other donors' samples. In nucleotide form, the sequence is TGTGCCAGCAGCTTAGCTGCCAGCCAGAACACTGAAGCTTTCTTT. This sequence encodes CASSLAASQNTEAFF. Supplemented by the reference TRBV7-8 and TRBJ1-1 proteins around the CDR3, the complete variable domain is GAGVSQSPRYKVAKRGQDVALRCDPISGHVSLFWYQQALGQGPEFLTYFQNEAQLDKSGLPSDRFFAERPEGSVSTLKIQRTQQEDSAVYLCASSLAASQNTEAFFGQGTRLTVV.